This record looks at one T cell receptor (beta chain) sequence and its context. The source of the sample is a study of beta chain features in type 1 diabetes. V lost 4 bases, J lost 1 base, and 14 bases lay in between. The CDR3 totals 15 residues. The investigators reverse transcribed all of the isolated RNA, so they sequenced expressed TCRB transcripts. Libraries were prepared by immunoSEQ multiplex PCR; TCRdb keeps only in-frame clonotypes and omits some of them. The repertoire includes fewer than 500,000 clones, approximately 15% of them detected once, and roughly 0.036% sits in the top ten. Sample: naive CD4+ T cells from blood. The sequence was obtained from a young man in good health. The chain links TRBV23-1 to TRBJ2-7; D call uncertain. TRBV23-1 is noted as an ORF with a role that remains uncertain. The CDR3 protein is CASSPKPVRSYEQYV. CDR3 coding DNA: TGCGCCAGCAGTCCCAAGCCCGTCAGGTCCTACGAGCAGTACGTC.